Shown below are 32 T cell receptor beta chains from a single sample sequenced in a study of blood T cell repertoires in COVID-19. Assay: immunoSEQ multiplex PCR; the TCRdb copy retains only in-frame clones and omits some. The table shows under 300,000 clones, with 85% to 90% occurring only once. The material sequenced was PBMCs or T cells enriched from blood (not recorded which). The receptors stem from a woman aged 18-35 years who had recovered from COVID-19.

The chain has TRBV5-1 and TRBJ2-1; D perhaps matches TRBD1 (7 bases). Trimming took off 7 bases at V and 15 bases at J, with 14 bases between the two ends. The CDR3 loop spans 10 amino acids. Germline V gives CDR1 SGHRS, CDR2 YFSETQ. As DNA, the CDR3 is TGCGCCAGCCAGGGGGGCTGGCCGTTCTTC. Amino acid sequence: CASQGGWPFF.

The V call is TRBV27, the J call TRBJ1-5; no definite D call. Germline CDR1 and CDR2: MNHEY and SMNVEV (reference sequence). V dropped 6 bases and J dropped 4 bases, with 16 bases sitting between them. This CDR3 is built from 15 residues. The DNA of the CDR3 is TGTGCCAGCAGCCCTAAAGGGCGAGGGAATCAGCCCCAGCATTTT. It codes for CASSPKGRGNQPQHF.

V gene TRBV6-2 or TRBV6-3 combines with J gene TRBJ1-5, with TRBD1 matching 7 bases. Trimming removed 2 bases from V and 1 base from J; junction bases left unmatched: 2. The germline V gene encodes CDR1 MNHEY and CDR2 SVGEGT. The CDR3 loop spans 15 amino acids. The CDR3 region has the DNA TGTGCCAGCAGTTACGCGACAGGGAGCAATCAGCCCCAGCATTTT. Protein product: CASSYATGSNQPQHF.

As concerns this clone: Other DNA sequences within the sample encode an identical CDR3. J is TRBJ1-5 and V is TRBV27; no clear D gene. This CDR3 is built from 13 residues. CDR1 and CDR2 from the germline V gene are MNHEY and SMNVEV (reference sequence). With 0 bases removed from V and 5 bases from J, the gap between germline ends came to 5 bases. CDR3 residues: CASSLSGDQPQHF. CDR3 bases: TGTGCCAGCAGTTTATCAGGAGATCAGCCCCAGCATTTT.

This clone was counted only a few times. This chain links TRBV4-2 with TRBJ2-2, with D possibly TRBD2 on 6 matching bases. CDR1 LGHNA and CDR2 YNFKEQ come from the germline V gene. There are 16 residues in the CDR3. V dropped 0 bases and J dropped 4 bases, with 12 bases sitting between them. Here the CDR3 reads CASSQEPGVRTGELFF. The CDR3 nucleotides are TGTGCCAGCAGCCAAGAACCGGGGGTCCGCACCGGGGAGCTGTTTTTT.

The CDR3 DNA reads as TGCGCCAGCGGAAAAACAGGGACCGGGGCCAACGTCCTGACTTTC. This codes for CASGKTGTGANVLTF. This sequence joins TRBV10-1 and TRBJ2-6, with a possible D match to TRBD1 (6 bases). Germline CDR1 WNHNN, CDR2 SYGVQD (reference sequence). CDR3 length equals 15 residues. The V end was cut by 8 bases, the J end by 4 bases, with 15 bases between.

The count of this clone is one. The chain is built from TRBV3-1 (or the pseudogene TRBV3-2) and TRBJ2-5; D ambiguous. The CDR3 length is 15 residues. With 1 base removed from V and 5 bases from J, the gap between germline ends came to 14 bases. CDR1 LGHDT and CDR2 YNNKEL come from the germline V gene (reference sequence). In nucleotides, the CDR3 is TGTGCCAGCAGCCAAGGGGCAGGTTTCCCGGAGACCCAGTACTTC. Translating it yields CASSQGAGFPETQYF.

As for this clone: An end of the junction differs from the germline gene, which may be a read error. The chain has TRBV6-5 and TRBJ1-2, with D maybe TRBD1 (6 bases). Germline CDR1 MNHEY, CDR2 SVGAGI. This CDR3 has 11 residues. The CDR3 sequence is CASSLLDSHVF. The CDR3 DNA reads TGTGCCAGCAGCCTCCTGGACAGCCATGTATTC.

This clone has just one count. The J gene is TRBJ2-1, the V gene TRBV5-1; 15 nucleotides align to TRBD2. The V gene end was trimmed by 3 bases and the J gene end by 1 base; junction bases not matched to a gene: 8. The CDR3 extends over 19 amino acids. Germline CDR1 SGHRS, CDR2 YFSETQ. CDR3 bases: TGCGCCAGCAGCTCAAAAGCGGGACTAGCGGGGGGTTCCTACAATGAGCAGTTCTTC. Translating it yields CASSSKAGLAGGSYNEQFF.

In DNA, the CDR3 is TGTGCCAGCAGTTACCCGGCTAGCGGGGGGGCCTACGAGCAGTACTTC. Protein product: CASSYPASGGAYEQYF. The chain couples TRBV6-5 to TRBJ2-7, with TRBD2 identical over 12 bases. CDR3 length: 16 residues. Germline V gene data show CDR1 as MNHEY and CDR2 as SVGAGI. V lost 2 bases and J lost 2; bases outside the gene matches: 4.

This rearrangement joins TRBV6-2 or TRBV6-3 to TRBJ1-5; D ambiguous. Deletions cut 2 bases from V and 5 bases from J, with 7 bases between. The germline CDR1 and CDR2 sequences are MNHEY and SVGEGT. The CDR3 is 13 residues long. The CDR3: CASSYLEYQPQHF. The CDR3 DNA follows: TGTGCCAGCAGTTACCTCGAGTATCAGCCCCAGCATTTT.

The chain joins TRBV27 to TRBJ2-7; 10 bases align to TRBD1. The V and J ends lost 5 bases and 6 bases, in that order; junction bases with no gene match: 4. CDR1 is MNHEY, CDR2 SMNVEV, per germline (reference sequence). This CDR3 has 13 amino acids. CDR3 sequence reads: CASSADRGFEQYF. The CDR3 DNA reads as TGTGCCAGCAGTGCGGACAGGGGGTTCGAGCAGTACTTC.

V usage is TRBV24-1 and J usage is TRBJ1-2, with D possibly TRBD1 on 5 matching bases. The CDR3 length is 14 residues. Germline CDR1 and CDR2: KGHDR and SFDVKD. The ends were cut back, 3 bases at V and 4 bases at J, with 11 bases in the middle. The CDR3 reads CATSDVDRRYGYTF. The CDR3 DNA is TGTGCCACCAGTGATGTCGACAGACGCTATGGCTACACCTTC.

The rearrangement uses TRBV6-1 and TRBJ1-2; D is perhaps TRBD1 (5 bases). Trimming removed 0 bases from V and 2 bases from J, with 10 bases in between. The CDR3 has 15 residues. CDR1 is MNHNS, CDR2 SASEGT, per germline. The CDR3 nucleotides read TGTGCCAGCAGTGAAGCGGGGGGGAACAACTATGGCTACACCTTC. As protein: CASSEAGGNNYGYTF.

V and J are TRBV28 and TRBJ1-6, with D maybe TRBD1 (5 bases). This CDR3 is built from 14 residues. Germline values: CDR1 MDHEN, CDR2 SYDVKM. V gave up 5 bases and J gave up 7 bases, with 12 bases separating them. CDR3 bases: TGTGCCAGCAGTCCCCCCGGGGGGAATTCACCCCTCCACTTT. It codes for CASSPPGGNSPLHF.

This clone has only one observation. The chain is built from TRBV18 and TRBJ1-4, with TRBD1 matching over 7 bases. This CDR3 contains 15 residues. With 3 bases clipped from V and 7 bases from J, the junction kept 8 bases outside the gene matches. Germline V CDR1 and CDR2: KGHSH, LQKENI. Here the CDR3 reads CASSPQGVISEKLFF. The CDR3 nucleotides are TGTGCCAGCTCACCCCAGGGGGTGATTAGTGAAAAACTGTTTTTT.

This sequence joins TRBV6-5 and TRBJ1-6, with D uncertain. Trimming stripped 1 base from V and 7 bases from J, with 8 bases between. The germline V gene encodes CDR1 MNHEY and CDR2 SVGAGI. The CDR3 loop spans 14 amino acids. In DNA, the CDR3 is TGTGCCAGCAGTTACTATAGCGAGAATTCACCCCTCCACTTT. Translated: CASSYYSENSPLHF.

CDR3 loop: CATSRDRGRWTGSGNTIYF. In nucleotides, the CDR3 is TGTGCCACCAGCAGAGATCGCGGTAGATGGACAGGCTCTGGAAACACCATATATTTT. The chain couples TRBV15 to TRBJ1-3; TRBD1 aligns across 7 bases. Germline V gene data show CDR1 as LNHNV and CDR2 as YYDKDF (reference sequence). The CDR3 length is 19 residues. Trimming removed 0 bases from V and 0 bases from J; junction bases left unmatched: 11.

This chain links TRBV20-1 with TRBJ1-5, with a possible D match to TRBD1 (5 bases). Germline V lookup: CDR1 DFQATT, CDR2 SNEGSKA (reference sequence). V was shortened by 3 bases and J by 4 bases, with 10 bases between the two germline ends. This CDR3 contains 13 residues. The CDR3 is CSASRPGNQPQHF. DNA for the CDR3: TGCAGTGCTAGTCGCCCAGGGAATCAGCCCCAGCATTTT.

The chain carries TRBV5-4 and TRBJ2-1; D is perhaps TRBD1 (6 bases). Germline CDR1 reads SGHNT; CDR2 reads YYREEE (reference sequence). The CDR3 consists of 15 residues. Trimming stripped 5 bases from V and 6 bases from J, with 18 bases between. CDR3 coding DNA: TGTGCCAGCAGTTTCGCCCCACAGGGCGGCAATGAGCAGTTCTTC. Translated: CASSFAPQGGNEQFF.

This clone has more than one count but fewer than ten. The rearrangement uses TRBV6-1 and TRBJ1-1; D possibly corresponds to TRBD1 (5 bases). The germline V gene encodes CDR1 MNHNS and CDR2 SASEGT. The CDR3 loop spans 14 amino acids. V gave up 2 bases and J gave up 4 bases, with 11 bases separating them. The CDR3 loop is CASSESGGPTEAFF. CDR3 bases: TGTGCCAGCAGTGAAAGCGGGGGTCCCACTGAAGCTTTCTTT.

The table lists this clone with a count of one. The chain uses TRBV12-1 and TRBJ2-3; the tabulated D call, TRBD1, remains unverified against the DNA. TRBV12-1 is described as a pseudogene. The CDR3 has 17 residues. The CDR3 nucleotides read TGTGCCAGCAGCATCCGGGACAGGGTGTTAGGCACAGATACGCAGTATTTT. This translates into CASSIRDRVLGTDTQYF.

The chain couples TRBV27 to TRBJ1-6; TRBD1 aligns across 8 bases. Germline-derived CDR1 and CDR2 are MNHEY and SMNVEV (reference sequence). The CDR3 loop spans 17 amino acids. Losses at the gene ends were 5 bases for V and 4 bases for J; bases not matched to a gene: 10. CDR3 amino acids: CASSITGTGEYNSPLHF. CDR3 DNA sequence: TGTGCCAGCAGTATCACCGGGACAGGCGAGTATAATTCACCCCTCCACTTT.

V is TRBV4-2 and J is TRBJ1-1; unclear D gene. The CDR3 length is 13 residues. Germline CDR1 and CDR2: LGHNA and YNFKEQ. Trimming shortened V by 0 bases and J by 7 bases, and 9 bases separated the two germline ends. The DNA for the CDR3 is TGTGCCAGCAGCCAAGATTTGGAGGGTGAAGCTTTCTTT. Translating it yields CASSQDLEGEAFF.

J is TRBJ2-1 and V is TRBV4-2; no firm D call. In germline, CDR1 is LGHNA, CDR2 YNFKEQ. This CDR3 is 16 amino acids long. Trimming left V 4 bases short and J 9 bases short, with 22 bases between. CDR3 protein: CASSPRNLRQDGEQFF. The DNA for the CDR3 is TGTGCCAGCAGCCCCAGAAACTTAAGACAAGACGGTGAGCAGTTCTTC.

As DNA, the CDR3 is TGTGCCAGTAGTATGGCCAGCGGGGGGGCCGAGCACTCCTACGAGCAGTACTTC. It is translated as CASSMASGGAEHSYEQYF. The chain uses TRBV19 and TRBJ2-7, with 10 nucleotides matching TRBD2. CDR3 length: 18 residues. Germline V gives CDR1 LNHDA, CDR2 SQIVND (reference sequence). V was clipped by 3 bases and J by 0 bases; unmatched bases: 11.

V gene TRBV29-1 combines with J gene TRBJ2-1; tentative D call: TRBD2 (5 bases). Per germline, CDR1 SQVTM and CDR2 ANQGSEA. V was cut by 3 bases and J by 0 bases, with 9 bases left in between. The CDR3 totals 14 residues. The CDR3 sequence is CSVESGSSYNEQFF. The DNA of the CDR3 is TGCAGCGTTGAGTCGGGAAGCTCCTACAATGAGCAGTTCTTC.

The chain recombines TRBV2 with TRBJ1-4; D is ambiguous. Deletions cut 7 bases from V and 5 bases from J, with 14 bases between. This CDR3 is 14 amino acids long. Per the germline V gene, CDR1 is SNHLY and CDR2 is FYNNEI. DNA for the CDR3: TGTGCCAGCACCATCCCCTTGGGCAATGAAAAACTGTTTTTT. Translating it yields CASTIPLGNEKLFF. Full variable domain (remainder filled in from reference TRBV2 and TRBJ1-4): EPEVTQTPSHQVTQMGQEVILRCVPISNHLYFYWYRQILGQKVEFLVSFYNNEISEKSEIFDDQFSVERPDGSNFTLKIRSTKLEDSAMYFCASTIPLGNEKLFFGSGTQLSVL.

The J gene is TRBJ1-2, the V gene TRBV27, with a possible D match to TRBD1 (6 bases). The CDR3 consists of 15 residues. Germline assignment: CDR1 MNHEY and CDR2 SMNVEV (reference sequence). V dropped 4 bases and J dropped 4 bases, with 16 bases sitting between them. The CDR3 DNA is TGTGCCAGCAGTTCCACCCTGACAGGACCCTATGGCTACACCTTC. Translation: CASSSTLTGPYGYTF.

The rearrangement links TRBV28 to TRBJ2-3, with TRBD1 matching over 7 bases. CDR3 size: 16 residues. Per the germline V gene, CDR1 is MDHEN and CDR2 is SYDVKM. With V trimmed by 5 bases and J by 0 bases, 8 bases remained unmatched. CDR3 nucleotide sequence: TGTGCCAGCAGTCTAATAGGGACAGAGAGCACAGATACGCAGTATTTT. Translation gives CASSLIGTESTDTQYF.

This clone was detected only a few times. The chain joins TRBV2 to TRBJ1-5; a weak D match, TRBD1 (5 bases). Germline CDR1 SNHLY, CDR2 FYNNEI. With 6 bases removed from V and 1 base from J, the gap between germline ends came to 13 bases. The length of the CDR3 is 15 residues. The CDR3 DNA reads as TGTGCCAGCAGCCCGTGGGGGGGGAGCAATCAGCCCCAGCATTTT. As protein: CASSPWGGSNQPQHF.

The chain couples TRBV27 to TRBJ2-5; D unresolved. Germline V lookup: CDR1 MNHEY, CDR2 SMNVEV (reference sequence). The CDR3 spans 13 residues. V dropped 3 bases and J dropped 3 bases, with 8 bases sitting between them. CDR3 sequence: CASSFNREETQYF. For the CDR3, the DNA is TGTGCCAGCAGTTTTAACAGAGAAGAGACCCAGTACTTC.